Shown below are 11 T cell receptor beta chains from a single sample sequenced in a study of T cell repertoires in cytomegalovirus infection. TCRdb fed the reads into MiXCR, producing one record per CDR3 protein. The repertoire holds 400,000 to 550,000 distinct CDR3 sequences, with roughly 10% as singletons. The source material was PBMCs. Receptors were obtained from a human donor in good health (CMV status not recorded). Some clones in this sample may be carry-over from other donors' samples.

This clonotype was observed at least ten times. This chain uses TRBV19 with TRBJ1-5; D is possibly TRBD1 (6 bases). This CDR3 comprises 14 residues. Per germline, CDR1 LNHDA and CDR2 SQIVND (reference sequence). Trimming took 5 bases from V and 5 from J, leaving 13 bases between them. Written as DNA, the CDR3 is TGTGCCAGTAGTCGAGGGGGGGGCGATCAGCCCCAGCATTTT. This codes for CASSRGGGDQPQHF.

This chain joins TRBV20-1 and TRBJ2-3; TRBD2 matches at 8 bases. V shed 1 base, J shed 2 bases, and the junction held 14 bases outside the gene matches. The germline V gene has CDR1 DFQATT and CDR2 SNEGSKA (reference sequence). This CDR3 is built from 18 residues. This chain's CDR3 is CSARVSGDLAGVTDTQYF. The DNA of the CDR3 is TGCAGTGCTAGAGTTTCGGGGGATCTAGCGGGTGTCACAGATACGCAGTATTTT.

This clonotype was found many times. V gene TRBV28 combines with J gene TRBJ2-7; 11 bases are a match to TRBD2. The CDR3 runs to 17 residues. V lost 7 bases to trimming and J lost 3 bases; unmatched junction nucleotides: 14. The germline V gene has CDR1 MDHEN and CDR2 SYDVKM. CDR3 bases: TGTGCCAGCAAGGACAGGGAGGGACTAGCGGCCCTCTACGAGCAGTACTTC. It is translated as CASKDREGLAALYEQYF.

This clonotype was observed a few times. The rearrangement links TRBV9 to TRBJ1-2, with D maybe TRBD1 (6 bases). The V end was cut by 7 bases, the J end by 4 bases, with 11 bases between. The CDR3 extends over 12 amino acids. Germline V gene sequence: CDR1 SGDLS, CDR2 YYNGEE. CDR3: CASGGRVYGYTF. In DNA form, the CDR3 reads TGTGCCAGCGGGGGGCGAGTCTATGGCTACACCTTC.

The sample holds many counts of this clonotype. This sequence joins TRBV12-3 or TRBV12-4 and TRBJ2-4; D gene unclear. There are 12 residues in the CDR3. The V gene lost 2 bases and the J gene lost 8 bases, with 7 bases spanning the gap. DNA for the CDR3: TGTGCCAGCAGTTTACACGAGGACATTCAGTACTTC. It translates to CASSLHEDIQYF.

This clonotype was seen repeatedly, ten times or more. The DNA for the CDR3 is TGCGCCAGCAGCGCTGGCTCCCCCTACAATGAGCAGTTCTTC. As protein: CASSAGSPYNEQFF. The chain joins TRBV4-1 to TRBJ2-1; D gene unclear. V lost 5 bases and J 2 bases, leaving 10 bases between the germline ends. Germline CDR1 and CDR2: MGHRA and YSYEKL. This CDR3 has 14 residues.

This clonotype was seen only a few times. The genes are TRBV29-1 and TRBJ2-5, with TRBD2 matching over 12 bases. Germline assignment: CDR1 SQVTM and CDR2 ANQGSEA. The CDR3 contains 15 residues. V shed 4 bases, J shed 1 base, and the junction held 4 bases outside the gene matches. The CDR3 nucleotides read TGCAGCGTTGTTCTAGCGGGAGGGGTCCAAGAGACCCAGTACTTC. It specifies CSVVLAGGVQETQYF.

This clonotype has a handful of counts. The chain carries TRBV12-3 or TRBV12-4 and TRBJ1-3; D gene unclear. The CDR3 length is 15 residues. V was shortened by 3 bases and J by 0 bases, with 9 bases between the two germline ends. The CDR3 nucleotides read TGTGCCAGCAGTTTCGACGCCGCCTCTGGAAACACCATATATTTT. Amino acid sequence: CASSFDAASGNTIYF.

This clonotype was detected a few times. V gene TRBV20-1 combines with J gene TRBJ2-1; either TRBD1 or TRBD2 may fit D (7 bases each). This CDR3 spans 14 amino acids. From germline, CDR1 is DFQATT and CDR2 SNEGSKA (reference sequence). This CDR3 is CGPLRGGSYNEQFF. In DNA form, the CDR3 reads TGCGGACCACTCAGGGGGGGCTCCTACAATGAGCAGTTCTTC.

This clonotype was counted at least ten times. The rearrangement joins TRBV7-2 to TRBJ2-7, with 7 bases aligning to TRBD1. This CDR3 has 13 amino acids. The J segment lost 6 bases and the V segment lost 5 bases, leaving 7 bases of the junction unmatched. Germline CDR1 is SGHTA and CDR2 is FQGNSA. DNA for the CDR3: TGTGCCAGCAGCCCCCGGGACAGCGGCGAGCAGTACTTC. Its protein product is CASSPRDSGEQYF. The full variable domain, its missing parts supplied by reference TRBV7-2 and TRBJ2-7, is GAGVSQSPSNKVTEKGKDVELRCDPISGHTALYWYRQSLGQGLEFLIYFQGNSAPDKSGLPSDRFSAERTGGSVSTLTIQRTQQEDSAVYLCASSPRDSGEQYFGPGTRLTVT.

The chain is built from TRBV4-2 and TRBJ1-4; no firm D call. Germline V lookup: CDR1 LGHNA, CDR2 YNFKEQ. The V end lost 0 bases, the J end lost 3 bases, and 5 bases lay between the germline ends. CDR3 length: 14 residues. The CDR3 region has the DNA TGTGCCAGCAGCCAAGAGGAATCTAATGAAAAACTGTTTTTT. Translation: CASSQEESNEKLFF.